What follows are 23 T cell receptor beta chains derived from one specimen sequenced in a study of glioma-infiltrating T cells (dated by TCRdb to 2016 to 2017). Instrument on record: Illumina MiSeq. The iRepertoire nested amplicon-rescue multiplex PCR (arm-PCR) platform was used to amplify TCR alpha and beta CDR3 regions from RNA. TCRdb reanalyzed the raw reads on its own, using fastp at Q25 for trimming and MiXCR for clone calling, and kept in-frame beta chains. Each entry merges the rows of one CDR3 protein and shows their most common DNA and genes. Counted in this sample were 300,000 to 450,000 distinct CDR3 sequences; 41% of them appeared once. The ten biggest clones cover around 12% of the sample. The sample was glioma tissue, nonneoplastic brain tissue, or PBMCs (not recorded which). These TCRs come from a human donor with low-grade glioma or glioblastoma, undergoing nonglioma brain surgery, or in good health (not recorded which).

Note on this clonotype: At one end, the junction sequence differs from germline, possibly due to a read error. The chain's CDR3 is CASSQVWFVETQHF. CDR3 DNA: TGCGCCAGCAGCCAAGTGTGGTTTGTGGAGACCCAGCACTTC. The genes are TRBV4-1 and TRBJ2-5; D is undetermined. The CDR3 is 14 residues long. Germline CDR1 is MGHRA and CDR2 is YSYEKL.

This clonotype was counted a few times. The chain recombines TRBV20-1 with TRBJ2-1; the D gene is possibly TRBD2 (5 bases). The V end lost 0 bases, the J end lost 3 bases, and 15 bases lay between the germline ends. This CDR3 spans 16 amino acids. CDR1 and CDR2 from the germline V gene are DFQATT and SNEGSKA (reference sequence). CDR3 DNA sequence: TGCAGTGCTAGAGATTTGGCAAGCGGAGGCTACAATGAGCAGTTCTTC. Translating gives CSARDLASGGYNEQFF.

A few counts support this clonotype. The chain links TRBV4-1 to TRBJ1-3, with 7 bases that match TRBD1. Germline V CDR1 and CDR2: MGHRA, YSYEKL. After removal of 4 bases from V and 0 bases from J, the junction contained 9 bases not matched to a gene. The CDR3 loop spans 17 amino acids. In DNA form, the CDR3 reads TGCGCCAGCAGCCCGGGACAGCCCAAAGGCTCTGGAAACACCATATATTTT. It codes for CASSPGQPKGSGNTIYF.

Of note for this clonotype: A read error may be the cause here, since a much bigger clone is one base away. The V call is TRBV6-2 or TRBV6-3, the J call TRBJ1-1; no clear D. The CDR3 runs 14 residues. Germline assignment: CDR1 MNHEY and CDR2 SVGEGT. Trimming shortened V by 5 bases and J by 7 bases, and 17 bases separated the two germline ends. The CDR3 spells CASSPSRASYEAFF. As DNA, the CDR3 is TGTGCCAGCAGTCCGTCCCGGGCCTCCTATGAAGCTTTCTTT.

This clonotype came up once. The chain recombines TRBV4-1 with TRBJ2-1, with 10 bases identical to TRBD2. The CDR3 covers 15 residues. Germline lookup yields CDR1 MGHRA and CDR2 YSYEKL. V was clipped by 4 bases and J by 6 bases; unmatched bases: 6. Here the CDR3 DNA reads TGCGCCAGCAGCCCCCGGACTAGCGGAGGCAATGAGCAGTTCTTC. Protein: CASSPRTSGGNEQFF.

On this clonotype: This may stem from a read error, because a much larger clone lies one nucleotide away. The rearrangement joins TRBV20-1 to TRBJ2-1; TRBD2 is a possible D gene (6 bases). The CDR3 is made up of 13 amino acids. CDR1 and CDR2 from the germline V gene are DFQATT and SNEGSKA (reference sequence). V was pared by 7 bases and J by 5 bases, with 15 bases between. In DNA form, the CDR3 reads TGCAGTGACCCGTCGGGGGTCCACAATGAGCAGTTCTTC. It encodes CSDPSGVHNEQFF.

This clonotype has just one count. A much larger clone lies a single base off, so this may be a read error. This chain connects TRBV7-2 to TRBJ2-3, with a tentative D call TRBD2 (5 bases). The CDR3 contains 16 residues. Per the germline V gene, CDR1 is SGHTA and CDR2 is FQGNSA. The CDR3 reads CASSLAETTITDTQCF. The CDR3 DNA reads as TGTGCCAGCAGCTTAGCGGAGACTACCATCACAGATACGCAGTGTTTT.

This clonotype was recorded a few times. The CDR3 bases are TGTGCCAGCAGCAGATCGGCCCCAGGGGCTAGCTATGGCTACACCTTC. Translation gives CASSRSAPGASYGYTF. The chain employs TRBV7-9 and TRBJ1-2; maybe TRBD1 (6 bases). Germline assignment: CDR1 SEHNR and CDR2 FQNEAQ (reference sequence). The CDR3 runs to 16 residues. V lost 5 bases and J 4 bases, leaving 20 bases between the germline ends.

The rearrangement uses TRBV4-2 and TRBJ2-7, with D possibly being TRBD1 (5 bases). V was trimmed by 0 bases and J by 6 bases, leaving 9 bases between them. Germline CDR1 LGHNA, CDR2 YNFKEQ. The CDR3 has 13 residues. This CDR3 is CASSQDLGREQYF. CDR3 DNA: TGTGCCAGCAGCCAAGATCTGGGGCGCGAGCAGTACTTC.

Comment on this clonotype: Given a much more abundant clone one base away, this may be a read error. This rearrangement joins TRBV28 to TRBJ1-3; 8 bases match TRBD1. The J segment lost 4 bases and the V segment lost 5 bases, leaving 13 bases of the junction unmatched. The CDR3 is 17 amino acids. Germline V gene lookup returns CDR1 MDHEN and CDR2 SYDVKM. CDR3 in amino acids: CASSTGQGVVLGNTIYF. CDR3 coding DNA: TGTGCCAGCAGTACCGGACAGGGTGTGGTCCTCGGAAACACCATATATTTT.

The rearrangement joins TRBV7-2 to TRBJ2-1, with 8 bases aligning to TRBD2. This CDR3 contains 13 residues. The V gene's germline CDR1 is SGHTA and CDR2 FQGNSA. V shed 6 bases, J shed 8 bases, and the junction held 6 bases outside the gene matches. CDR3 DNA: TGTGCCAGCAGTGGAGCGGGAGCCTATGAGCAGTTCTTC. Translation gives CASSGAGAYEQFF.

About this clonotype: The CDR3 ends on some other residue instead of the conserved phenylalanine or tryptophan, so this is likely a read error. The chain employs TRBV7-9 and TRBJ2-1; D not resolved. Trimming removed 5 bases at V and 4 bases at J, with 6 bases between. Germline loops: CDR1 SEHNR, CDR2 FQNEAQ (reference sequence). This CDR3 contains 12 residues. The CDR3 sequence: CASSNGYNEQFL. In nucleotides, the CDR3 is TGTGCCAGCAGCAACGGATACAATGAGCAGTTCCTC.

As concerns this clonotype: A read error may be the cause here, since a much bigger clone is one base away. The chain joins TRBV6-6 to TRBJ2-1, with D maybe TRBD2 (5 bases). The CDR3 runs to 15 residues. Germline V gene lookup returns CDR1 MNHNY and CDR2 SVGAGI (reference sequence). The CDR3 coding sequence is TGTGCCAGCAGTTATCGGCGGGCCTCCTACGATGAGCAGTTCTTC. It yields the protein CASSYRRASYDEQFF.

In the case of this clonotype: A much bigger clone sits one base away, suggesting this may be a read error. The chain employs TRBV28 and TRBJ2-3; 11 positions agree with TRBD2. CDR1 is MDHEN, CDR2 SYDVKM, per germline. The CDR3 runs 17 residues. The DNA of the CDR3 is TGTACCAGCAGTCTACCAATGGGACTAGCGGTGGGGGATACGCAGTATTTT. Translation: CTSSLPMGLAVGDTQYF.

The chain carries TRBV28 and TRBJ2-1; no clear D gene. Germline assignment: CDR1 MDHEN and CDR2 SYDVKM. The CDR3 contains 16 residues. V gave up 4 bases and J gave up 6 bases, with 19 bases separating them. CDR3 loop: CASSSPWVVLSNEQFF. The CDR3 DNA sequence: TGTGCCAGCAGTTCCCCCTGGGTAGTACTCAGCAATGAGCAGTTCTTC.

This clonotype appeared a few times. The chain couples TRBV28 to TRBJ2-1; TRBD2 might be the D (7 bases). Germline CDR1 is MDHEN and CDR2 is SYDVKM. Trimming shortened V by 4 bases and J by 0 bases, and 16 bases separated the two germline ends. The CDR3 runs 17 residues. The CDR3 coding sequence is TGTGCCAGCAGTTCTCAGCGGGACATATACTCCTACAATGAGCAGTTCTTC. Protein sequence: CASSSQRDIYSYNEQFF.

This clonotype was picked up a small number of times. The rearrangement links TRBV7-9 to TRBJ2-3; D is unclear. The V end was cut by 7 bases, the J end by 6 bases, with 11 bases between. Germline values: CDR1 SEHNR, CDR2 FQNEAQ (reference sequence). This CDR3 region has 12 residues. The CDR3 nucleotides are TGTGCCAGCACCCTCGAATGGGATACGCAGTATTTT. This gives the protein CASTLEWDTQYF.

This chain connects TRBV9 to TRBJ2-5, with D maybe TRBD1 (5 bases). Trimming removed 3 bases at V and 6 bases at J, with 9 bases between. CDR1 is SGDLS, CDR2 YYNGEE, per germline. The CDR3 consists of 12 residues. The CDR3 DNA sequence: TGTGCCAGCAGCGCCCCAGGGAAGACCCAGTACTTC. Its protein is CASSAPGKTQYF.

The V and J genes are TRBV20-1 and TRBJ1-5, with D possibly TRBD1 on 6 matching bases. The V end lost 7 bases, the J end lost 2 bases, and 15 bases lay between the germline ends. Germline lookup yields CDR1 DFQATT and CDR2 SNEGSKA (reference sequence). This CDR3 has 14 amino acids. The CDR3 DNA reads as TGCAGTGTTGAGGGGGGGCTGGGCAATCAGCCCCAGCATTTT. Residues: CSVEGGLGNQPQHF.

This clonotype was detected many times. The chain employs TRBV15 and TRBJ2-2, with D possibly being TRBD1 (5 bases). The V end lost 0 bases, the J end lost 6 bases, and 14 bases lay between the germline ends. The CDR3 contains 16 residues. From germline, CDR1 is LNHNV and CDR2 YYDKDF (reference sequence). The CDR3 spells CATSREQVVSAGELFF. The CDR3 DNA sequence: TGTGCCACCAGCAGAGAACAGGTTGTGAGCGCCGGGGAGCTGTTTTTT.

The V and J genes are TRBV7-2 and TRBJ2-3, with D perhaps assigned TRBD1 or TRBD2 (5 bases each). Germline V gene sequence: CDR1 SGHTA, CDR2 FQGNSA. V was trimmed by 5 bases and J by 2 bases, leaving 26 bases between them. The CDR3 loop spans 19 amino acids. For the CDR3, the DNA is TGTGCCAGCAGCCCCCCCCCCGGGGCTAGAGGTTATCTCACAGATACGCAGTATTTT. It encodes CASSPPPGARGYLTDTQYF.

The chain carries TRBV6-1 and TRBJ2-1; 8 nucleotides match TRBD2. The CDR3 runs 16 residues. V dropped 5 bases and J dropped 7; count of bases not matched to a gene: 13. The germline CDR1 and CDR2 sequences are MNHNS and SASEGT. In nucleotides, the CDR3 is TGTGCCAGCAGTCCATCCTACGGGAGGGCCCAAAATGAGCAGTTCTTC. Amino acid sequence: CASSPSYGRAQNEQFF.

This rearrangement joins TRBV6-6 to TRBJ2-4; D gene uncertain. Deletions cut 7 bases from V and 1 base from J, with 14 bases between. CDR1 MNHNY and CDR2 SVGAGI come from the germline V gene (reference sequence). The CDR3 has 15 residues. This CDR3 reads CASKLGPLAKNIQYF. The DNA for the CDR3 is TGTGCCAGCAAGTTAGGACCACTGGCCAAAAACATTCAGTACTTC.